One and the same sample provided the 28 T cell receptor beta chains below, sequenced in a study of human T cells and chemical hapten exposure. Regarding time point: patch test 3, about 24 weeks after DPC sensitization. Documented treatment: therapeutic diphenylcyclopropenone sensitization with weekly scalp DPC. A single record per CDR3 protein comes from TCRdb applying MiXCR to the RACE reads. The table lists 150,000 to 200,000 distinct CDR3 sequences, roughly 26% of them singletons, with under 2.5% in the top ten. Sequenced material: whole blood, taken in connection with sensitization to the hapten diphenylcyclopropenone (DPC). Receptor source: a woman younger than 35 with alopecia areata. Some clones in this sample may be carry-over from other donors' samples.

The chain links TRBV29-1 to TRBJ1-2, with 8 nucleotides matching TRBD1. CDR1 and CDR2 from the germline V gene are SQVTM and ANQGSEA. This CDR3 has 17 residues. With V trimmed by 5 bases and J by 4 bases, 18 bases remained unmatched. The CDR3 protein is CSVLALRTGRSLYGYTF. The DNA of the CDR3 is TGCAGCGTTTTAGCCCTACGGACAGGGAGGTCCCTCTATGGCTACACCTTC.

The chain employs TRBV9 and TRBJ2-3, with 12 bases identical to TRBD2. The CDR3 covers 18 residues. The V gene end was trimmed by 1 base and the J gene end by 0 bases; junction bases not matched to a gene: 6. CDR1 is SGDLS, CDR2 YYNGEE, per germline. The CDR3 DNA reads as TGTGCCAGCAGCGTATCACTAGCGGGGGGCACTAGCACAGATACGCAGTATTTT. This translates into CASSVSLAGGTSTDTQYF.

This clonotype was counted between two and nine times. The CDR3: CAWSGGGQETQYF. In DNA form, the CDR3 reads TGTGCCTGGAGTGGGGGGGGGCAAGAGACCCAGTACTTC. The chain carries TRBV30 and TRBJ2-5; 7 bases align to TRBD2. Germline-derived CDR1 and CDR2 are GTSNPN and SVGIG (reference sequence). The ends lost 1 base at V and 2 bases at J; junction bases unmatched: 1. This CDR3 contains 13 residues.

This clonotype was seen only a few times. The chain is built from TRBV7-9 and TRBJ1-1; 8 positions agree with TRBD1. From germline, CDR1 is SEHNR and CDR2 FQNEAQ (reference sequence). The CDR3 covers 14 residues. Trimming removed 5 bases from V and 10 bases from J; junction bases left unmatched: 12. This CDR3 reads CASSAAQSRGRAFF. The CDR3 DNA reads TGTGCCAGCAGCGCGGCCCAGTCCAGGGGGCGAGCTTTCTTT.

The CDR3 sequence is CASRWALSSYNEQFF. In DNA, the CDR3 is TGCGCCAGCAGGTGGGCTCTTTCGTCCTACAATGAGCAGTTCTTC. V usage is TRBV5-1 and J usage is TRBJ2-1; D uncertain. V shed 5 bases and J shed 1 base, with 13 bases lying between them. CDR1 and CDR2 (germline): SGHRS, YFSETQ. There are 15 residues in the CDR3.

V is TRBV10-3 and J is TRBJ2-7, with 7 bases that match TRBD1. CDR1 is ENHRY and CDR2 is SYGVKD in the germline V gene. The junction had 8 bases not matched to a gene; V was cut back by 4 bases and J by 2 bases. This CDR3 spans 15 amino acids. DNA for the CDR3: TGTGCCATCAGTGGGCAGACAGGGCCCACCTACGAGCAGTACTTC. This encodes CAISGQTGPTYEQYF.

The chain links TRBV7-6 to TRBJ2-1, with TRBD2 as a possible D gene (6 bases). Between the trimmed V and J ends, which lost 2 bases and 2 bases, there was a span of 13 bases. From germline, CDR1 is SGHVS and CDR2 FNYEAQ. The CDR3 contains 16 residues. The CDR3 reads CASSLNRDLAYNEQFF. For the CDR3, the DNA is TGTGCCAGCAGCTTAAACCGGGACTTGGCCTACAATGAGCAGTTCTTC.

V gene TRBV20-1 combines with J gene TRBJ2-7; D gene uncertain. Germline V gene lookup returns CDR1 DFQATT and CDR2 SNEGSKA (reference sequence). V was pared by 6 bases and J by 2 bases, with 17 bases between. The CDR3 is 14 residues long. This chain's CDR3 is CSAPPRPETYEQYF. The CDR3 coding sequence is TGCAGTGCCCCTCCCCGGCCAGAAACCTACGAGCAGTACTTC.

This clonotype was detected only a few times. The V call is TRBV20-1, the J call TRBJ2-5; 7 bases line up with TRBD2. This CDR3 spans 11 amino acids. Germline CDR1 reads DFQATT; CDR2 reads SNEGSKA (reference sequence). The V and J ends lost 3 bases and 7 bases, in that order; junction bases with no gene match: 2. CDR3 in amino acids: CSASVAGTQYF. The CDR3 DNA reads TGCAGTGCTAGCGTAGCGGGGACCCAGTACTTC.

The chain couples TRBV4-3 to TRBJ1-6; the D is unclear. Germline-derived CDR1 and CDR2 are LGHNA and YSLEER. The CDR3 extends over 14 amino acids. Trimming stripped 4 bases from V and 8 bases from J, with 12 bases between. The CDR3 sequence: CASSLASEDSPLHF. CDR3 nucleotide sequence: TGCGCCAGCAGCCTTGCGTCCGAGGATTCACCCCTCCACTTT.

The CDR3 region has the DNA TGTGCCAGCAGCATGTGGGGGCTGAACACTGAAGCTTTCTTT. Translating gives CASSMWGLNTEAFF. The V call is TRBV7-2, the J call TRBJ1-1; D may be TRBD1 (6 bases). This CDR3 contains 14 residues. V lost 5 bases to trimming and J lost 0 bases, with 10 bases between them. Germline values: CDR1 SGHTA, CDR2 FQGNSA.

Many counts were recorded for this clonotype. V is TRBV20-1 and J is TRBJ2-7, with a tentative D call TRBD1 (5 bases). The V gene lost 6 bases and the J gene lost 2 bases, with 14 bases spanning the gap. CDR1 is DFQATT and CDR2 is SNEGSKA in the germline V gene (reference sequence). This CDR3 spans 13 amino acids. The CDR3, as DNA: TGCAGTGCCACTTCCAGGGTAACCTACGAGCAGTACTTC. The encoded protein is CSATSRVTYEQYF.

There are a few counts of this clonotype. The chain combines TRBV5-1 with TRBJ2-1; 10 bases align to TRBD1. The V gene's germline CDR1 is SGHRS and CDR2 YFSETQ. The V and J ends lost 2 bases and 8 bases, in that order; junction bases with no gene match: 4. The CDR3 covers 14 residues. Here the CDR3 reads CASSFRQGAHEQFF. CDR3 in DNA: TGCGCCAGCAGCTTCCGACAGGGGGCACATGAGCAGTTCTTC. The full variable domain, rest sourced from reference TRBV5-1 and TRBJ2-1, is KAGVTQTPRYLIKTRGQQVTLSCSPISGHRSVSWYQQTPGQGLQFLFEYFSETQRNKGNFPGRFSGRQFSNSRSEMNVSTLELGDSALYLCASSFRQGAHEQFFGPGTRLTVL.

This clonotype was observed a handful of times. V and J are TRBV14 and TRBJ1-1; no reliable D call. Per the germline V gene, CDR1 is SGHDN and CDR2 is FVKESK. This CDR3 is 14 amino acids long. Deletions cut 6 bases from V and 1 base from J, with 12 bases between. DNA of the CDR3: TGTGCCAGCAGGAAAGGGCCTCGGAACACTGAAGCTTTCTTT. Translated, it gives CASRKGPRNTEAFF.

The sample holds a few counts of this clonotype. The V gene is TRBV29-1, the J gene TRBJ1-5; D gene unclear. Germline V gene data show CDR1 as SQVTM and CDR2 as ANQGSEA. V lost 2 bases to trimming and J lost 0 bases, with 5 bases between them. This CDR3 is built from 13 residues. The CDR3 nucleotides are TGCAGCGTTGAATCCGGTAGCAATCAGCCCCAGCATTTT. This sequence encodes CSVESGSNQPQHF.

There are a few counts of this clonotype. This chain connects TRBV30 to TRBJ1-1, with a possible D match to TRBD1 (5 bases). Germline values: CDR1 GTSNPN, CDR2 SVGIG (reference sequence). The CDR3 consists of 13 residues. This CDR3 is CARFTGLNTEAFF. The CDR3 DNA reads TGTGCTCGATTCACAGGCCTGAACACTGAAGCTTTCTTT.

CDR3 in amino acids: CASSEAPPPANTIYF. The CDR3 DNA reads TGTGCCAGCAGTGAAGCCCCCCCCCCTGCAAACACCATATATTTT. The rearrangement joins TRBV2 to TRBJ1-3, with unresolved D. Germline CDR1 SNHLY, CDR2 FYNNEI. The CDR3 contains 15 residues. Trimming took off 0 bases at V and 6 bases at J, with 12 bases between the two ends.

V gene TRBV10-3 combines with J gene TRBJ1-1; D remains unclear. V shed 5 bases and J shed 0 bases, with 10 bases lying between them. CDR1 and CDR2 from the germline V gene are ENHRY and SYGVKD. This CDR3 comprises 14 residues. CDR3 in DNA: TGTGCCATCAGTCAATCGGCCCTGAACACTGAAGCTTTCTTT. Protein: CAISQSALNTEAFF.

This clonotype was seen only a few times. The rearrangement joins TRBV9 to TRBJ2-7; D may be TRBD2 (6 bases). V lost 4 bases and J 0 bases, leaving 23 bases between the germline ends. This CDR3 spans 18 amino acids. Germline CDR1 SGDLS, CDR2 YYNGEE. The CDR3 sequence is CASSPEGRDLHRSYEQYF. In DNA, the CDR3 is TGTGCCAGCAGCCCAGAGGGCCGGGACTTACATCGCTCCTACGAGCAGTACTTC.

The chain employs TRBV28 and TRBJ2-7; D might be TRBD2 (7 bases). Trimming pared 5 bases from V and 2 bases from J, leaving 13 bases between. Germline V gives CDR1 MDHEN, CDR2 SYDVKM. The CDR3 is 14 residues long. DNA of the CDR3: TGTGCCAGCAGTCGGGCGGGGGCAACCTACGAGCAGTACTTC. Encoded protein: CASSRAGATYEQYF.

The sample holds many counts of this clonotype. The J gene is TRBJ2-1, the V gene TRBV29-1; D may match TRBD1 or TRBD2 (5 bases each). Germline V gene data show CDR1 as SQVTM and CDR2 as ANQGSEA. Trimming removed 6 bases from V and 6 bases from J, with 12 bases in between. The CDR3 contains 12 residues. This chain's CDR3 is CSVADGGNEQFF. CDR3 nucleotides: TGCAGCGTGGCCGATGGGGGCAATGAGCAGTTCTTC.

The chain couples TRBV5-5 to TRBJ1-1, with D unresolved. V dropped 0 bases and J dropped 9 bases, with 18 bases sitting between them. CDR3 length: 15 residues. In germline, CDR1 is SGHKS, CDR2 YYEKEE (reference sequence). The DNA for the CDR3 is TGTGCCAGCAGCTTGGAGGGTAGTAGAGAGGCCCAAGCTTTCTTT. Encoded protein: CASSLEGSREAQAFF.

This clonotype was seen a handful of times. The CDR3 loop is CASSLTGRRSSYNEQFF. The CDR3 DNA reads as TGCGCCAGCAGCTTAACGGGACGCCGGTCCTCCTACAATGAGCAGTTCTTC. V is TRBV5-1 and J is TRBJ2-1; D may match TRBD1 or TRBD2 (5 bases each). Trimming removed 2 bases at V and 0 bases at J, with 15 bases between. Per germline, CDR1 SGHRS and CDR2 YFSETQ. This CDR3 has 17 amino acids.

DNA of the CDR3: TGTGCCAGCAGCCCTGCTAGGTTGGAGTATGGCTACACCTTC. This sequence encodes CASSPARLEYGYTF. The chain has TRBV11-2 and TRBJ1-2; D is ambiguous. Trimming removed 5 bases at V and 5 bases at J, with 15 bases between. Germline lookup yields CDR1 SGHAT and CDR2 FQNNGV. This CDR3 region has 14 residues.

The chain links TRBV10-3 to TRBJ2-7; TRBD1 agrees at 7 bases. The CDR3 is 14 amino acids. With V trimmed by 3 bases and J by 6 bases, 8 bases remained unmatched. Per germline, CDR1 ENHRY and CDR2 SYGVKD. The CDR3 sequence: CAISDNRGSLEQYF. The CDR3 DNA follows: TGTGCCATCAGTGATAACAGGGGTTCTCTCGAGCAGTACTTC.

The chain employs TRBV6-6 and TRBJ1-6; 8 bases are a match to TRBD1. CDR1 is MNHNY and CDR2 is SVGAGI in the germline V gene (reference sequence). The CDR3 extends over 14 amino acids. Unmatched junction bases numbered 12, after V lost 10 bases and J lost 10 bases. In DNA form, the CDR3 reads TGTGCCACCTGGGCTCGGGACAGGATCTCACCCCTCCACTTT. It translates to CATWARDRISPLHF.

CDR3 residues: CRPTSGTNNEQFF. For the CDR3, the DNA is TGCAGACCTACTAGCGGGACAAACAATGAGCAGTTCTTC. The chain has TRBV20-1 and TRBJ2-1; 10 nucleotides match TRBD2. This CDR3 spans 13 amino acids. Germline V gene sequence: CDR1 DFQATT, CDR2 SNEGSKA (reference sequence).

This clonotype was seen many times. The V call is TRBV5-1, the J call TRBJ2-2; no definite D call. The CDR3 sequence is 13 residues long. V dropped 4 bases and J dropped 4 bases, with 8 bases sitting between them. CDR1 and CDR2 (germline): SGHRS, YFSETQ. The CDR3 loop is CASSTTVTGELFF. DNA for the CDR3: TGCGCCAGCAGCACCACAGTCACCGGGGAGCTGTTTTTT.